The sequence of this TCR beta chain was determined in a study of blood T cell repertoires in COVID-19. Across the whole study: From the United States, Italy and Spain came samples of acute and convalescent COVID-19. The cDNA or gDNA used as material had been derived from T cells, B-cell-depleted T cells, or PBMCs.

As originally analysed: Amplification of reference gene primers was used by the study to estimate nucleated cell counts. TCRdb keeps only in-frame clones here, not all; method: immunoSEQ multiplex PCR. That table is the source of V, J and clone size, and D and trimming were worked out from the DNA. The sample records 80,000 or so clones, 70% to 90% being singletons. The TCR originated in a woman aged 55-69 years with acute or convalescent COVID-19. The sequencing sample was made of peripheral blood.

The CDR3 here is CASSFGAGGNTEAFF. CDR3 bases: TGTGCCAGCAGCTTTGGAGCAGGGGGGAACACTGAAGCTTTCTTT. This chain links TRBV7-2 with TRBJ1-1, with TRBD1 matching 7 bases. There are 15 residues in the CDR3. V was pared by 3 bases and J by 1 base, with 5 bases of the junction left unmatched. Germline lookup yields CDR1 SGHTA and CDR2 FQGNSA.